A single sample is the source of the 29 T cell receptor beta chains below, sequenced in a study of blood T cell repertoires in COVID-19. Repertoires were generated with immunoSEQ multiplex PCR, while TCRdb's copy carries only in-frame clones and drops some. The table shows about 230,000 clones, with approximately 87% occurring only once. Sequencing used PBMCs or T cells enriched from blood (not recorded which). These receptors were taken from a woman between 45 and 60 years old in a cohort exposed to, infected with or recovered from COVID-19 (not recorded which).

This clone was observed a single time. The V and J genes are TRBV3-1 (or the pseudogene TRBV3-2) and TRBJ2-4, with D perhaps matching TRBD1 (5 bases). Germline CDR1 and CDR2: LGHDT and YNNKEL (reference sequence). The CDR3 length is 16 residues. The ends were cut back, 1 base at V and 7 bases at J, with 17 bases in the middle. This chain's CDR3 is CASSQVFAGIRNIQYF. CDR3 sequence (DNA): TGTGCCAGCAGCCAAGTCTTTGCAGGGATTCGGAACATTCAGTACTTC.

The chain uses TRBV6-5 and TRBJ2-3; perhaps TRBD1 as D (5 bases). V lost 0 bases, J lost 3 bases, and 10 bases lay in between. Germline V gene sequence: CDR1 MNHEY, CDR2 SVGAGI. There are 15 residues in the CDR3. CDR3 region: CASSYSGQSTDTQYF. DNA of the CDR3: TGTGCCAGCAGTTACTCCGGACAAAGTACAGATACGCAGTATTTT.

The rearrangement joins TRBV7-2 to TRBJ2-7; D not certain. Germline lookup yields CDR1 SGHTA and CDR2 FQGNSA. Trimming shortened V by 8 bases and J by 3 bases, and 5 bases separated the two germline ends. The CDR3 loop spans 10 amino acids. The DNA for the CDR3 is TGTGCCAGCGGCCACTACGAGCAGTACTTC. It encodes CASGHYEQYF. Using reference TRBV7-2 and TRBJ2-7 for the parts outside the CDR3, the full variable domain is GAGVSQSPSNKVTEKGKDVELRCDPISGHTALYWYRQSLGQGLEFLIYFQGNSAPDKSGLPSDRFSAERTGGSVSTLTIQRTQQEDSAVYLCASGHYEQYFGPGTRLTVT.

This clone has more than one count but fewer than ten. The rearrangement joins TRBV6-1 to TRBJ2-5; TRBD2 matches 11 bases. This CDR3 contains 20 residues. Germline trimming cut 3 bases from V and 2 bases from J; bases unmatched to any gene: 17. Germline values: CDR1 MNHNS, CDR2 SASEGT. The CDR3 nucleotides are TGTGCCAGCAGTGACCTAGCGGGGGGAATTCTCCGAGAATTACAAGAGACCCAGTACTTC. This sequence encodes CASSDLAGGILRELQETQYF.

The chain carries TRBV5-6 and TRBJ2-5; a weak D match, TRBD2 (6 bases). Germline loops: CDR1 SGHDT, CDR2 YYEEEE. The CDR3 totals 16 residues. The ends were cut back, 0 bases at V and 5 bases at J, with 17 bases in the middle. This CDR3 reads CASSLGAPGRGETQYF. The CDR3 bases are TGTGCCAGCAGCTTGGGTGCACCCGGACGGGGGGAGACCCAGTACTTC.

The chain is built from TRBV10-2 and TRBJ2-3; 9 bases map to TRBD2. Germline-derived CDR1 and CDR2 are WSHSY and SAAADI. The CDR3 contains 18 residues. The ends lost 3 bases at V and 2 bases at J; junction bases unmatched: 12. This chain's CDR3 is CASSDSGPAGGPTDTQYF. CDR3 bases: TGCGCCAGCAGTGACTCAGGGCCAGCGGGGGGCCCCACAGATACGCAGTATTTT.

The rearrangement links TRBV4-2 to TRBJ1-6; D remains unclear. Germline assignment: CDR1 LGHNA and CDR2 YNFKEQ. Trimming took 0 bases from V and 7 from J, leaving 7 bases between them. The CDR3 consists of 14 residues. CDR3 protein: CASSQDTRNSPLHF. The DNA of the CDR3 is TGTGCCAGCAGCCAAGATACTAGAAATTCACCCCTCCACTTT.

The rearrangement uses TRBV5-1 and TRBJ2-2, with TRBD2 matching over 8 bases. Trimming cost V 3 bases and J 3 bases; bases outside gene matches: 4. Germline CDR1 and CDR2: SGHRS and YFSETQ. This CDR3 is 15 amino acids long. CDR3 in amino acids: CASSYSGGYTGELFF. The CDR3 coding sequence is TGCGCCAGCAGCTACAGCGGGGGCTACACCGGGGAGCTGTTTTTT. The full variable domain, in which reference TRBV5-1 and TRBJ2-2 provide the parts outside the CDR3, is KAGVTQTPRYLIKTRGQQVTLSCSPISGHRSVSWYQQTPGQGLQFLFEYFSETQRNKGNFPGRFSGRQFSNSRSEMNVSTLELGDSALYLCASSYSGGYTGELFFGEGSRLTVL.

The DNA of the CDR3 is TGTGCCAGCAGTTCATCCGGGGGGCGGCGAAACACCATATATTTT. Its protein product is CASSSSGGRRNTIYF. The rearrangement joins TRBV6-5 to TRBJ1-3, with D maybe TRBD1 (6 bases). V lost 4 bases and J lost 5, with 15 bases in between. The CDR3 extends over 15 amino acids. Germline-derived CDR1 and CDR2 are MNHEY and SVGAGI.

V usage is TRBV24-1 and J usage is TRBJ2-5; D gene unclear. Trimming took 3 bases from V and 5 from J, leaving 6 bases between them. This CDR3 contains 12 residues. Germline V gene sequence: CDR1 KGHDR, CDR2 SFDVKD. The CDR3 sequence: CATSDPLETQYF. CDR3 DNA sequence: TGTGCCACCAGTGATCCTTTGGAGACCCAGTACTTC.

This clone was counted a single time. The chain is built from TRBV6-5 and TRBJ2-7, with D maybe TRBD2 (7 bases). With 6 bases removed from V and 2 bases from J, the gap between germline ends came to 14 bases. Germline CDR1 reads MNHEY; CDR2 reads SVGAGI. There are 14 residues in the CDR3. CDR3 DNA sequence: TGTGCCAGCAGCCCCCAAGGGGGGGCCTACGAGCAGTACTTC. Protein product: CASSPQGGAYEQYF.

This clone has a handful of counts. V gene TRBV5-4 combines with J gene TRBJ2-7, with D perhaps TRBD2 (6 bases). Germline CDR1 SGHNT, CDR2 YYREEE (reference sequence). V was pared by 4 bases and J by 1 base, with 12 bases between. The CDR3 sequence is 14 residues long. The CDR3 coding sequence is TGTGCCAGCAGCCGGGACTTGACGTCCTACGAGCAGTACTTC. It yields the protein CASSRDLTSYEQYF.

J is TRBJ2-1 and V is TRBV5-1; 12 bases map to TRBD2. The CDR3 length is 18 residues. The V segment lost 2 bases and the J segment 0 bases; nucleotides outside the gene matches: 6. Per the germline V gene, CDR1 is SGHRS and CDR2 is YFSETQ. The CDR3 is CASSLGTSGYSSYNEQFF. As DNA, the CDR3 is TGCGCCAGCAGCTTAGGGACTAGCGGGTATAGCTCCTACAATGAGCAGTTCTTC.

Here the CDR3 DNA reads TGTGCCAGCAGCCCAGTGAGCGGGGGGGCGAAGACCCAGTACTTC. It specifies CASSPVSGGAKTQYF. The chain combines TRBV11-2 with TRBJ2-5, with 10 positions matching TRBD2. The CDR3 sequence is 15 residues long. The germline V gene has CDR1 SGHAT and CDR2 FQNNGV. The J segment lost 6 bases and the V segment lost 5 bases, leaving 9 bases of the junction unmatched.

The CDR3 DNA is TGCGCCAGCAGGGGAGACGGGGGATGGGGAGATACGCAGTATTTT. Translating it yields CASRGDGGWGDTQYF. The V gene is TRBV5-1, the J gene TRBJ2-3; a weak D match, TRBD2 (6 bases). Between the trimmed V and J ends, which lost 5 bases and 5 bases, there was a span of 18 bases. CDR1 and CDR2 (germline): SGHRS, YFSETQ. This CDR3 has 15 amino acids.

The chain has TRBV19 and TRBJ2-3; D uncertain. CDR1 and CDR2 from the germline V gene are LNHDA and SQIVND (reference sequence). This CDR3 has 14 amino acids. The V gene lost 4 bases and the J gene lost 3 bases, with 11 bases spanning the gap. CDR3 sequence (DNA): TGTGCCAGTAGTACCCCCTTCGGGACAGATACGCAGTATTTT. Translated: CASSTPFGTDTQYF.

This clone occurred a few times. DNA for the CDR3: TGTGCCAGCAGTTTGTCAGGGGAGTTCGGATATGGCTACACCTTC. This sequence encodes CASSLSGEFGYGYTF. This chain uses TRBV28 with TRBJ1-2, with D perhaps TRBD1 (6 bases). CDR3 size: 15 residues. With 3 bases removed from V and 5 bases from J, the gap between germline ends came to 16 bases. Germline values: CDR1 MDHEN, CDR2 SYDVKM.

J is TRBJ2-1 and V is TRBV4-3; TRBD1 might be the D (6 bases). The germline V gene has CDR1 LGHNA and CDR2 YSLEER. This CDR3 spans 15 amino acids. V was shortened by 0 bases and J by 7 bases, with 13 bases between the two germline ends. CDR3 sequence reads: CASSQEAARGNEQFF. The CDR3 DNA reads TGCGCCAGCAGCCAAGAAGCGGCCAGGGGTAATGAGCAGTTCTTC.

The J gene is TRBJ1-5, the V gene TRBV7-8; D might be TRBD1 (5 bases). CDR1 SGHVS and CDR2 FQNEAQ come from the germline V gene. The CDR3 extends over 13 amino acids. The V and J ends lost 8 bases and 4 bases respectively, with 12 bases between them. Written as DNA, the CDR3 is TGTGCCAGCGGTCACAAGGGGAATCAGCCCCAGCATTTT. Encoded protein: CASGHKGNQPQHF.

This clone occurred once. This chain uses TRBV7-9 with TRBJ2-5; D is unresolved. The CDR3 length is 13 residues. V gave up 2 bases and J gave up 5 bases, with 9 bases separating them. Germline loops: CDR1 SEHNR, CDR2 FQNEAQ (reference sequence). The CDR3 nucleotides read TGTGCCAGCAGCTTAATGGGCGACGAGACCCAGTACTTC. Translating gives CASSLMGDETQYF.

The V gene is TRBV7-2, the J gene TRBJ1-5; D gene unclear. The V and J ends lost 1 base and 2 bases respectively, with 12 bases between them. The germline CDR1 and CDR2 sequences are SGHTA and FQGNSA. This CDR3 is 16 amino acids long. CDR3 in DNA: TGTGCCAGCAGCTTAGGGGAGGTTTATGGCAATCAGCCCCAGCATTTT. This codes for CASSLGEVYGNQPQHF.

The chain links TRBV30 to TRBJ1-2; maybe TRBD1 (5 bases). V shed 4 bases and J shed 2 bases, with 14 bases lying between them. The germline V gene has CDR1 GTSNPN and CDR2 SVGIG (reference sequence). The CDR3 contains 14 residues. CDR3 residues: CAWKGFRANYGYTF. CDR3 sequence (DNA): TGTGCCTGGAAGGGGTTCAGGGCCAACTATGGCTACACCTTC.

The chain carries TRBV2 and TRBJ1-2, with TRBD1 as a possible D gene (5 bases). Deletions cut 0 bases from V and 4 bases from J, with 15 bases between. Germline loops: CDR1 SNHLY, CDR2 FYNNEI. This CDR3 spans 16 amino acids. The CDR3: CASSEAGGDGLYGYTF. The CDR3 bases are TGTGCCAGCAGTGAAGCGGGGGGAGATGGACTCTATGGCTACACCTTC.

The CDR3 DNA reads TGCGCCAGCAGCCAAGATCCCTGGCAGGCCTATAATTCACCCCTCCACTTT. Amino acids: CASSQDPWQAYNSPLHF. This chain links TRBV4-1 with TRBJ1-6; D gene ambiguous. In germline, CDR1 is MGHRA, CDR2 YSYEKL. The CDR3 contains 17 residues. V shed 0 bases and J shed 2 bases, with 11 bases lying between them.

The rearrangement links TRBV7-2 to TRBJ2-2; 8 bases match TRBD1. Germline V gene lookup returns CDR1 SGHTA and CDR2 FQGNSA. V shed 5 bases and J 1 base; nucleotides not matched to a gene: 6. This CDR3 contains 16 residues. The chain's CDR3 is CASSGLGTGNTGELFF. Here the CDR3 DNA reads TGTGCCAGCAGCGGGCTGGGGACAGGGAACACCGGGGAGCTGTTTTTT.

This rearrangement joins TRBV4-1 to TRBJ2-1, with a weak D call TRBD2 (7 bases). CDR3 length: 16 residues. Looked up from germline, CDR1 is MGHRA and CDR2 is YSYEKL. The V end was cut by 2 bases, the J end by 4 bases, with 15 bases between. CDR3 sequence reads: CASSQRGRGRYNEQFF. Written as DNA, the CDR3 is TGCGCCAGCAGCCAACGGGGGCGGGGGCGATACAATGAGCAGTTCTTC.

This sequence joins TRBV5-1 and TRBJ2-2; perhaps TRBD1 as D (5 bases). CDR1 and CDR2 from the germline V gene are SGHRS and YFSETQ. This CDR3 comprises 14 residues. Deletions cut 4 bases from V and 1 base from J, with 8 bases between. CDR3 in amino acids: CASSPQENTGELFF. DNA of the CDR3: TGCGCCAGCAGCCCACAGGAGAACACCGGGGAGCTGTTTTTT.

Points on this clone: The junction differs from germline at one of its ends, possibly a read error. Here the CDR3 reads CAWARRGGNSPPHF. CDR3 DNA sequence: TGTGCCTGGGCCCGAAGGGGGGGCAATTCACCCCCCCACTTT. The genes are TRBV30 and TRBJ1-6, with D perhaps TRBD1 (6 bases). Germline CDR1 reads GTSNPN; CDR2 reads SVGIG (reference sequence). This CDR3 spans 14 amino acids.

V is TRBV2 and J is TRBJ1-2; D unclear. The CDR3 extends over 13 amino acids. The V gene's germline CDR1 is SNHLY and CDR2 FYNNEI. Trimming pared 8 bases from V and 5 bases from J, leaving 15 bases between. Here the CDR3 reads CASFPRTLYGYTF. The CDR3 DNA reads TGTGCCAGCTTTCCCCGGACTTTATATGGCTACACCTTC.